Here is one T cell receptor beta chain with its context. This receptor's antigen is unknown. Base qualities are not recorded, but no much larger clone differs from it by a single base. The CDR3 starts with the cysteine, ends with the phenylalanine, and has 13 residues. CDR3 DNA only is kept here, 39 bases in frame from base 1. The germline V gene gives CDR1 as SGHTS and CDR2 as YDEGEE. Relative to germline, V is 6 bases shorter and J is 0 bases shorter, with 9 bases between their ends. Using the deep immunoSEQ assay, multiplex PCR amplified TCR CDR3 regions from genomic DNA. Extracted genomic DNA from each cell subset was distributed evenly across all wells of several immunoSEQ 96-well plates, and each plate was treated as a replicate. Each replicate PCR for unsorted PBMC received roughly 300 ng genomic DNA, equal to tens of thousands of T cell genomes. Unsorted PBMC genomic DNA was sequenced across ten immunoSEQ deep assay plates. Purified libraries were quantified with a Qubit 3.0 fluorometer, sized on a Bioanalyzer 2100, and re-quantified with the KAPA Library Quantification kit. A separate single-read 150-cycle Illumina NextSeq 550 flow cell was used to sequence each immunoSEQ 96-well plate. The original pipeline was this. Because the immunoSEQ output included only junctional sequences and no quality scores, the filtering could not be the same as the filtering used for full-length reads. Sequences were annotated with PyIR, a Python wrapper for IgBLAST v1.9, and V/J genes and CDR3 were assigned using IMGT germline references. Any read was removed if the V/J assignment was weak (E-value above 1e-6), the CDR3 was missing, or the read contained stop codons, out-of-frame junctions, or ambiguous translated residues. A V3J clonotype was defined by an identical inferred V gene, J gene, and CDR3 amino acid sequence. Percentage overlap between repertoires was calculated by dividing the number of shared unique clonotypes by the size of the smaller repertoire. RTK rarefaction, the Chao1 estimator, and Recon v2.1 estimates of unobserved clonotypes were used to assess repertoire richness. The source is immuneACCESS, and TCRdb retained only in-frame sequences with V and J called. Part of the clones is not carried over; for the studies checked, unresolved V genes explain less than half of this, and the remainder is unexplained. That table is the source of V, J and clone size, and D and trimming were worked out from the DNA. Across this sample there are roughly 480,000 clones, with around 80% seen only once. Of the sample, less than 15% is held by the ten largest clones.

The data stem from a study of shared clonotypes between healthy human individuals (dated by TCRdb to the early 2020s). Some background on the complete study: A few men and two women, aged 18 to 49 years, made up the cohort. Each donor's leukapheresis produced roughly between roughly 0.85 and 10 billion PBMCs. To increase sequencing depth and limit assay-specific biases, different laboratories used diverse techniques to prepare libraries and sequence TCR repertoires. Blood TCR repertoires of roughly five healthy adults were deeply sequenced to estimate repertoire size and the extent of clonotype sharing between individuals.

The donors were healthy, HIV-negative adults with no recently reported acute infections or vaccinations. Only Caucasian adults living in Nashville, Tennessee, USA were represented among the donors. For unsorted samples, 90 million or so PBMCs were counted, and genomic DNA was extracted using the QIAamp DNA Blood Mini kit. Blood was obtained by leukapheresis, after which PBMCs were separated by Ficoll-Histopaque density gradient centrifugation and cryopreserved in liquid nitrogen vapor phase. Here is what the overall study found, with its caveats: The small number of donors limited the genetic and exposure-history diversity represented. Sampling was limited to blood, and TCR repertoires in tissue likely differ from TCR repertoires in blood. Pairwise subsampling led to the expectation that sequencing depth would affect the degree of clonotype sharing among donors.

The chain joins TRBV5-8 to TRBJ1-1, with the D gene call left open. Sequences were obtained from PBMCs. This sequence originates from a middle-aged woman in good health. Some clones in this sample may be carry-over from other donors' samples. The nucleotide sequence reads TGTGCCAGCAACCGGGTAATGAACACTGAAGCTTTCTTT. Its product reads: CASNRVMNTEAFF.